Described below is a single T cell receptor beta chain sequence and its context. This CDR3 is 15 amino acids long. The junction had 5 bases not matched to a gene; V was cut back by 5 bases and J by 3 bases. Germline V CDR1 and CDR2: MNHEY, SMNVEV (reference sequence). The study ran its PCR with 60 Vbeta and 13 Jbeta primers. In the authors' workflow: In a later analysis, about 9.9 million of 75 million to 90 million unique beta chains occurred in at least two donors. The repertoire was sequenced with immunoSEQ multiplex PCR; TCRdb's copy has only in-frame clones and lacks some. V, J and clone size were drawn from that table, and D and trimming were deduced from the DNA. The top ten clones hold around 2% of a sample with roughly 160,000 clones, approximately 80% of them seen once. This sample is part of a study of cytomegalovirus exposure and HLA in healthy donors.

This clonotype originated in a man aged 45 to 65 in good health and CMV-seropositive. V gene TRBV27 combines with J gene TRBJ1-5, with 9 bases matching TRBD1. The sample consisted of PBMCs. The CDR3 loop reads CASSRGQGSNQPQHF. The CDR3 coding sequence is TGTGCCAGCAGTAGGGGACAGGGTTCCAATCAGCCCCAGCATTTT.